This is a list of T cell receptor beta chains from one sample in a study of blood T cell repertoires in COVID-19. Only in-frame clones appear in the TCRdb table, and some are missing; sequencing was by immunoSEQ multiplex PCR. This sample has some 110,000 clones, with around four fifths found just once. Sequencing was done on a sample of peripheral blood. These TCRs come from an older woman with acute or convalescent COVID-19. CDR3s include the opening cysteine and the closing phenylalanine or tryptophan. A D gene is named only where the DNA matches it firmly. The size entry is marked missing in some rows and otherwise reads once, few, many or a size class.

cdr3_aa: CAITPDRADSPLHF
cdr3_nt: TGTGCCATCACTCCGGACAGGGCGGATTCACCCCTCCACTTT
v_call: TRBV10-3
clone_size: NA
d_call: TRBD1
j_call: TRBJ1-6

cdr3_aa: CASSAQALGGPQHF
cdr3_nt: TGTGCCAGCAGCGCCCAGGCTCTGGGGGGGCCCCAGCATTTT
v_call: TRBV9
clone_size: NA
d_call: NA
j_call: TRBJ1-5

cdr3_aa: CASRYHSSNQPQHF
cdr3_nt: TGTGCCAGCAGGTATCACAGTAGCAATCAGCCCCAGCATTTT
v_call: TRBV6-6
clone_size: NA
d_call: NA
j_call: TRBJ1-5

cdr3_aa: CAISESRVGNTIYF
cdr3_nt: TGTGCCATCAGTGAGTCGAGGGTTGGAAACACCATATATTTT
v_call: TRBV10-3
clone_size: once
d_call: NA
j_call: TRBJ1-3

cdr3_aa: CASSLAGTSGEETQYF
cdr3_nt: TGTGCCAGCAGCTTGGCCGGCACTAGCGGAGAAGAGACCCAGTACTTC
v_call: TRBV5-6
clone_size: NA
d_call: TRBD2
j_call: TRBJ2-5

cdr3_aa: CASSLTDVSGYTF
cdr3_nt: TGTGCCAGCAGTTTGACAGACGTTAGCGGCTACACCTTC
v_call: TRBV6-5
clone_size: NA
d_call: NA
j_call: TRBJ1-2

cdr3_aa: CASSLSGSWGDTQYF
cdr3_nt: TGCGCCAGCAGCTTGAGCGGCTCCTGGGGAGATACGCAGTATTTT
v_call: TRBV5-1
clone_size: NA
d_call: NA
j_call: TRBJ2-3

cdr3_aa: CASSETGPTEAFF
cdr3_nt: TGTGCCAGCAGTGAAACAGGACCCACTGAAGCTTTCTTT
v_call: TRBV2
clone_size: NA
d_call: NA
j_call: TRBJ1-1

cdr3_aa: CASSRGTSGPSTDTQYF
cdr3_nt: TGCGCCAGCAGCCGCGGGACTAGCGGGCCTAGCACAGATACGCAGTATTTT
v_call: TRBV5-1
clone_size: NA
d_call: TRBD2
j_call: TRBJ2-3

cdr3_aa: CASSLHTGELFF
cdr3_nt: TGTGCCAGCAGTCTACACACCGGGGAGCTGTTTTTT
v_call: TRBV6-5
clone_size: NA
d_call: NA
j_call: TRBJ2-2

cdr3_aa: CASSPKGLAADTQYF
cdr3_nt: TGTGCCAGCAGCCCGAAGGGACTAGCCGCAGATACGCAGTATTTT
v_call: TRBV7-3
clone_size: once
d_call: TRBD2
j_call: TRBJ2-3

cdr3_aa: CASRVTSVSGNTIYF
cdr3_nt: TGTGCCAGCAGAGTTACATCAGTCTCTGGAAACACCATATATTTT
v_call: TRBV6-5
clone_size: NA
d_call: NA
j_call: TRBJ1-3

cdr3_aa: CASTTVSGANVLTF
cdr3_nt: TGTGCCAGTACCACGGTATCCGGGGCCAACGTCCTGACTTTC
v_call: TRBV19
clone_size: NA
d_call: NA
j_call: TRBJ2-6

cdr3_aa: CASSLGLAAGELFF
cdr3_nt: TGTGCCAGCAGCTTGGGACTAGCGGCCGGGGAGCTGTTTTTT
v_call: TRBV5-6
clone_size: NA
d_call: TRBD2
j_call: TRBJ2-2

cdr3_aa: CASKNIRDRDYEQYF
cdr3_nt: TGTGCCAGCAAAAATATCCGGGACAGGGACTACGAGCAGTACTTC
v_call: TRBV28
clone_size: NA
d_call: TRBD1
j_call: TRBJ2-7

cdr3_aa: CASSEAGTGSGNTIYF
cdr3_nt: TGTGCCAGCAGTGAAGCCGGGACAGGCTCTGGAAACACCATATATTTT
v_call: TRBV6-1
clone_size: NA
d_call: TRBD1
j_call: TRBJ1-3

cdr3_aa: CASSLGGVANEQFF
cdr3_nt: TGTGCCAGCAGCTTGGGGGGAGTAGCCAATGAGCAGTTCTTC
v_call: TRBV7-3
clone_size: few
d_call: NA
j_call: TRBJ2-1

cdr3_aa: CASSSPGGVEPQHF
cdr3_nt: TGTGCCAGCAGTTCGCCCGGGGGGGTGGAGCCCCAGCATTTT
v_call: TRBV28
clone_size: NA
d_call: NA
j_call: TRBJ1-5

cdr3_aa: CASSLGTGTAYGYTF
cdr3_nt: TGTGCCAGCAGCTTGGGAACCGGGACAGCCTATGGCTACACCTTC
v_call: TRBV5-4
clone_size: NA
d_call: TRBD1
j_call: TRBJ1-2

cdr3_aa: CASSEFGGGGETQYF
cdr3_nt: TGTGCCAGCAGTGAGTTCGGGGGAGGAGGAGAGACCCAGTACTTC
v_call: TRBV6-1
clone_size: NA
d_call: NA
j_call: TRBJ2-5

cdr3_aa: CASSQGGHRTEKLFF
cdr3_nt: TGCGCCAGCAGCCAAGGGGGGCACCGGACTGAAAAACTGTTTTTT
v_call: TRBV4-1
clone_size: NA
d_call: NA
j_call: TRBJ1-4

cdr3_aa: CASSLPGRGAETQYF
cdr3_nt: TGTGCCAGCAGCCTCCCGGGACGGGGGGCCGAGACCCAGTACTTC
v_call: TRBV5-4
clone_size: NA
d_call: NA
j_call: TRBJ2-5

cdr3_aa: CAWEPGLGDRNQPQHF
cdr3_nt: TGTGCCTGGGAACCGGGCCTCGGGGATCGGAATCAGCCCCAGCATTTT
v_call: TRBV30
clone_size: NA
d_call: NA
j_call: TRBJ1-5

cdr3_aa: CASSVGRGADEQYF
cdr3_nt: TGTGCCAGCAGCGTAGGCCGGGGGGCCGACGAGCAGTACTTC
v_call: TRBV9
clone_size: NA
d_call: NA
j_call: TRBJ2-7

cdr3_aa: CASSLGLPGRAFF
cdr3_nt: TGTGCCAGCAGCTTGGGGTTGCCAGGGAGGGCTTTCTTT
v_call: TRBV5-6
clone_size: NA
d_call: NA
j_call: TRBJ1-1

cdr3_aa: CASSQDLAGAYEQYF
cdr3_nt: TGTGCCAGCAGCCAAGACCTAGCGGGGGCCTACGAGCAGTACTTC
v_call: TRBV3-1/TRBV3-2
clone_size: NA
d_call: TRBD2
j_call: TRBJ2-7

cdr3_aa: CASSLAAGVDEQFF
cdr3_nt: TGTGCCAGCAGCCTAGCAGCGGGAGTGGATGAGCAGTTCTTC
v_call: TRBV7-3
clone_size: few
d_call: TRBD2
j_call: TRBJ2-1

cdr3_aa: CACQGQSTNNSPLHF
cdr3_nt: TGTGCCTGTCAAGGACAGTCTACCAATAATTCACCCCTCCACTTT
v_call: TRBV30
clone_size: NA
d_call: NA
j_call: TRBJ1-6

cdr3_aa: CASSQERGTYTDTQYF
cdr3_nt: TGTGCCAGCAGCCAAGAGCGGGGGACCTACACAGATACGCAGTATTTT
v_call: TRBV14
clone_size: NA
d_call: TRBD2
j_call: TRBJ2-3

cdr3_aa: CASSQDSYNEQFF
cdr3_nt: TGTGCCAGCTCCCAGGACTCCTACAATGAGCAGTTCTTC
v_call: TRBV18
clone_size: NA
d_call: NA
j_call: TRBJ2-1

cdr3_aa: CASGAWTGGLSGNTIYF
cdr3_nt: TGTGCTAGTGGTGCGTGGACAGGGGGACTCTCTGGAAACACCATATATTTT
v_call: TRBV12-5
clone_size: NA
d_call: TRBD1
j_call: TRBJ1-3

cdr3_aa: CASSQDRVTDTQYF
cdr3_nt: TGTGCCAGCTCTCAGGACAGGGTCACAGATACGCAGTATTTT
v_call: TRBV18
clone_size: NA
d_call: TRBD1
j_call: TRBJ2-3

cdr3_aa: CASSQVGQGGSLHF
cdr3_nt: TGTGCCAGCAGCCAAGTGGGACAGGGTGGGTCCCTCCACTTT
v_call: TRBV4-2
clone_size: NA
d_call: TRBD1
j_call: TRBJ1-6

cdr3_aa: CASSWGLAGGLDTQYF
cdr3_nt: TGTGCCAGCAGCTGGGGACTAGCGGGAGGGCTGGATACGCAGTATTTT
v_call: TRBV11-1
clone_size: NA
d_call: TRBD2
j_call: TRBJ2-3

cdr3_aa: CVSMRGRYGYTF
cdr3_nt: TGTGTTTCGATGCGGGGTAGGTATGGCTACACCTTC
v_call: TRBV12-5
clone_size: NA
d_call: NA
j_call: TRBJ1-2

cdr3_aa: CASSSGLALGEQYF
cdr3_nt: TGTGCCAGCAGCTCGGGACTAGCATTAGGCGAGCAGTACTTC
v_call: TRBV7-9
clone_size: once
d_call: TRBD2
j_call: TRBJ2-7

cdr3_aa: CASSLNTNTGELFF
cdr3_nt: TGTGCCAGCAGCTTAAACACGAACACCGGGGAGCTGTTTTTT
v_call: TRBV5-4
clone_size: NA
d_call: NA
j_call: TRBJ2-2

cdr3_aa: CASSNDRDYGYTF
cdr3_nt: TGTGCCAGCAGTAACGACAGGGACTATGGCTACACCTTC
v_call: TRBV6-5
clone_size: once
d_call: TRBD1
j_call: TRBJ1-2

cdr3_aa: CASSAVAGARQETQYF
cdr3_nt: TGTGCCAGCAGCGCCGTAGCGGGGGCCCGTCAAGAGACCCAGTACTTC
v_call: TRBV5-4
clone_size: NA
d_call: TRBD2
j_call: TRBJ2-5

cdr3_aa: CASSQGTGSSNTIYF
cdr3_nt: TGCGCCAGCAGCCAAGGGACAGGTTCCTCAAACACCATATATTTT
v_call: TRBV4-1
clone_size: NA
d_call: TRBD1
j_call: TRBJ1-3

cdr3_aa: CASSPRSESTNEQFF
cdr3_nt: TGTGCCAGCAGTCCCCGAAGCGAGAGTACGAATGAGCAGTTCTTC
v_call: TRBV6-5
clone_size: NA
d_call: NA
j_call: TRBJ2-1

cdr3_aa: CASSRTPDNNSPLHF
cdr3_nt: TGTGCCAGCAGTAGGACACCGGATAATAATTCACCCCTCCACTTT
v_call: TRBV6-5
clone_size: NA
d_call: NA
j_call: TRBJ1-6

cdr3_aa: CASRYRGRGRSSYTF
cdr3_nt: TGTGCCAGCAGGTACCGGGGCAGGGGGCGTTCGAGCTACACCTTC
v_call: TRBV13
clone_size: NA
d_call: TRBD1
j_call: TRBJ1-2

cdr3_aa: CASSPAVQSNEQFF
cdr3_nt: TGCGCCAGCAGCCCAGCGGTCCAAAGCAATGAGCAGTTCTTC
v_call: TRBV5-1
clone_size: once
d_call: NA
j_call: TRBJ2-1

cdr3_aa: CASITRTDTQYF
cdr3_nt: TGTGCCAGCATTACACGAACAGATACGCAGTATTTT
v_call: TRBV5-5
clone_size: NA
d_call: NA
j_call: TRBJ2-3

cdr3_aa: CASSFGGRRDEQFF
cdr3_nt: TGTGCCAGCAGCTTTGGGGGGAGGCGCGATGAGCAGTTCTTC
v_call: TRBV7-3
clone_size: once
d_call: NA
j_call: TRBJ2-1

cdr3_aa: CASGAFSGRRYEQYF
cdr3_nt: TGTGCCAGCGGAGCATTTAGCGGGAGGAGATACGAGCAGTACTTC
v_call: TRBV25-1
clone_size: NA
d_call: TRBD2
j_call: TRBJ2-7

cdr3_aa: CASSLNGGIDQPQHF
cdr3_nt: TGTGCCAGCAGCTTAAATGGGGGGATAGATCAGCCCCAGCATTTT
v_call: TRBV7-3
clone_size: NA
d_call: NA
j_call: TRBJ1-5

cdr3_aa: CASSYRGEQYF
cdr3_nt: TGTGCCAGCAGTTATAGGGGCGAGCAGTACTTC
v_call: TRBV6-2/TRBV6-3
clone_size: NA
d_call: NA
j_call: TRBJ2-7

cdr3_aa: CASSLGTSGRMGETQYF
cdr3_nt: TGTGCCAGCAGCTTGGGGACTAGCGGGAGAATGGGAGAGACCCAGTACTTC
v_call: TRBV9
clone_size: NA
d_call: TRBD2
j_call: TRBJ2-5

cdr3_aa: CASTGRYGYTF
cdr3_nt: TGTGCCAGCACAGGCCGCTATGGCTACACCTTC
v_call: TRBV2
clone_size: few
d_call: NA
j_call: TRBJ1-2

cdr3_aa: CASSLVGSGYEQYF
cdr3_nt: TGTGCCAGCAGCTTAGTTGGTAGCGGCTACGAGCAGTACTTC
v_call: TRBV11-2
clone_size: NA
d_call: NA
j_call: TRBJ2-7

cdr3_aa: CASKTGQGLSTEAFF
cdr3_nt: TGTGCCAGCAAAACGGGACAGGGTTTGAGCACTGAAGCTTTCTTT
v_call: TRBV21-1
clone_size: NA
d_call: NA
j_call: TRBJ1-1

cdr3_aa: CATSRDYNTDTQYF
cdr3_nt: TGTGCCACCAGCAGAGATTACAACACAGATACGCAGTATTTT
v_call: TRBV15
clone_size: NA
d_call: NA
j_call: TRBJ2-3

cdr3_aa: CASSRVVGVSYEQYF
cdr3_nt: TGTGCCAGCTCACGGGTGGTAGGGGTATCCTACGAGCAGTACTTC
v_call: TRBV18
clone_size: once
d_call: NA
j_call: TRBJ2-7

cdr3_aa: CASSLAAGGETQYF
cdr3_nt: TGTGCCAGCAGCTTAGCCGCAGGGGGGGAGACCCAGTACTTC
v_call: TRBV11-2
clone_size: NA
d_call: NA
j_call: TRBJ2-5

cdr3_aa: CATSRENREHGNQPQHF
cdr3_nt: TGTGCCACCAGCAGAGAAAACAGGGAACATGGCAATCAGCCCCAGCATTTT
v_call: TRBV15
clone_size: NA
d_call: NA
j_call: TRBJ1-5

cdr3_aa: CASCTGGHPDTQYF
cdr3_nt: TGCGCCAGCTGTACAGGGGGGCATCCAGATACGCAGTATTTT
v_call: TRBV5-1
clone_size: NA
d_call: TRBD1
j_call: TRBJ2-3

cdr3_aa: CASSARTGSYGYTF
cdr3_nt: TGTGCCAGCAGCGCCCGGACAGGGTCCTATGGCTACACCTTC
v_call: TRBV9
clone_size: NA
d_call: TRBD1
j_call: TRBJ1-2

cdr3_aa: CASSPGLAGGRPFF
cdr3_nt: TGTGCCAGTAGTCCGGGACTAGCGGGGGGGCGGCCGTTCTTC
v_call: TRBV19
clone_size: NA
d_call: TRBD2
j_call: TRBJ2-1